The clone carrying this T cell receptor (beta chain) appeared many times. Each patient came to thyroid surgery without any prior treatment (of any kind). TCRdb used MiXCR to call clones anew from the PCR reads. The table has 13,000 to 15,000 clones, approximately 12% seen once. The data derive from a study of metastatic and nonmetastatic thyroid tumors. The CDR3 is made up of 13 amino acids. CDR1 MNHNS and CDR2 SASEGT come from the germline V gene. V was pared by 6 bases and J by 2 bases, with 2 bases of the junction left unmatched. The chain carries TRBV6-1 and TRBJ2-3; TRBD1 aligns across 7 bases. The specimen was blood. This TCR came from a female donor with papillary thyroid cancer or a benign thyroid nodule (not recorded which). Some clones in this sample may be carry-over from other donors' samples. The CDR3 sequence is CASRGQTTDTQYF. The CDR3 bases are TGTGCCAGCAGGGGACAGACCACAGATACGCAGTATTTT.